Following are 14 T cell receptor beta chains from one sample sequenced in a study of identical twins. TCRdb reprocessed the 5' RACE reads with MiXCR, giving one entry per CDR3 protein. The repertoire consists of 450,000 or so distinct CDR3 sequences, with 13% to 15% occurring once and the leading ten covering around 0.48%. This same sample was also taken into another study, of yellow fever vaccine responses in identical twins.

The sample consisted of CD4+ T cells sorted from blood. The receptors shown here come from a woman aged 18 to 35 in good health.

The chain carries TRBV20-1 and TRBJ2-1, with 7 bases fitting TRBD2. Looked up from germline, CDR1 is DFQATT and CDR2 is SNEGSKA (reference sequence). The CDR3 totals 15 residues. J gave up 1 base and V 6 bases, and 9 bases lay outside the gene matches. DNA for the CDR3: TGCAGTGCCCTAGCGGCACACCCTTCCTACAATGAGCAGTTCTTC. Amino acids: CSALAAHPSYNEQFF.

The CDR3 here is CASSQPQTKDRAETQYF. The CDR3 DNA reads as TGCGCCAGCAGTCAACCGCAAACCAAAGACAGGGCAGAGACCCAGTACTTC. The chain has TRBV23-1 and TRBJ2-5, with 7 nucleotides matching TRBD1. TRBV23-1 belongs to the ORF category, with a function that is uncertain. The CDR3 loop spans 17 amino acids. V trimming: 2 bases; J trimming: 4 bases; junction bases outside the gene matches: 13.

This chain connects TRBV6-5 to TRBJ2-1; D not certain. The CDR3 contains 12 residues. Germline V gene lookup returns CDR1 MNHEY and CDR2 SVGAGI. Trimming took 8 bases from V and 3 from J, leaving 8 bases between them. The DNA of the CDR3 is TGTGCCAGCGTTGGGAACTACAATGAGCAGTTCTTC. This gives the protein CASVGNYNEQFF.

In this sample, this clonotype turned up a few times. The chain recombines TRBV20-1 with TRBJ2-1, with TRBD2 identical over 8 bases. From germline, CDR1 is DFQATT and CDR2 SNEGSKA (reference sequence). The trim removed 1 base at V and 4 bases at J, leaving 9 bases unmatched. The CDR3 loop spans 16 amino acids. The CDR3 DNA reads TGCAGTGCTAGAGTTCGGTCGGCGGGGGGTTACAATGAGCAGTTCTTC. Residues: CSARVRSAGGYNEQFF.

The rearrangement uses TRBV20-1 and TRBJ2-5; TRBD2 agrees at 12 bases. The germline V gene encodes CDR1 DFQATT and CDR2 SNEGSKA (reference sequence). This CDR3 is 14 amino acids long. The trim removed 4 bases at V and 5 bases at J, leaving 5 bases unmatched. This CDR3 reads CSATGLAGPETQYF. In nucleotides, the CDR3 is TGCAGTGCTACCGGACTAGCGGGGCCTGAGACCCAGTACTTC.

This clonotype occurred a few times. The chain couples TRBV28 to TRBJ2-5; a possible D gene is TRBD2 (5 bases). Per germline, CDR1 MDHEN and CDR2 SYDVKM. Trimming stripped 5 bases from V and 0 bases from J, with 19 bases between. CDR3 length: 17 residues. The CDR3 nucleotides read TGTGCCAGCAGTAATCGGGGTGGGTCTCGGTACCAAGAGACCCAGTACTTC. Translating it yields CASSNRGGSRYQETQYF.

This clonotype has only a few counts. The rearrangement joins TRBV6-6 to TRBJ2-3; no firm D call. The CDR3 has 13 residues. CDR1 MNHNY and CDR2 SVGAGI come from the germline V gene (reference sequence). With 7 bases removed from V and 8 bases from J, the gap between germline ends came to 16 bases. Here the CDR3 DNA reads TGTGCCAGCATTGTGGGGTCCTCCGGTACGCAGTATTTT. As protein: CASIVGSSGTQYF.

This clonotype came up once. The J gene is TRBJ2-5, the V gene TRBV29-1; a weak D match, TRBD1 (7 bases). The germline V gene has CDR1 SQVTM and CDR2 ANQGSEA. Trimming cost V 4 bases and J 3 bases, with 21 bases left between them. This CDR3 has 16 residues. CDR3 residues: CSVGDPGDRQKETQYF. In nucleotides, the CDR3 is TGCAGCGTTGGGGACCCGGGGGACAGACAGAAAGAGACCCAGTACTTC.

This sequence joins TRBV3-1 and TRBJ2-3; 8 bases align to TRBD1. This CDR3 has 15 amino acids. From germline, CDR1 is LGHDT and CDR2 YNNKEL (reference sequence). V trimming: 3 bases; J trimming: 4 bases; junction bases outside the gene matches: 6. CDR3 nucleotides: TGTGCCAGCAGCCACTTGGACAGGGAGCCAGATACGCAGTATTTT. Protein: CASSHLDREPDTQYF.

The chain has TRBV11-3 and TRBJ2-6; 9 positions agree with TRBD1. CDR1 and CDR2 (germline): SGHNT, YENEEA. Unmatched junction bases numbered 20, after V lost 11 bases and J lost 3 bases. The CDR3 is 19 amino acids. The CDR3 loop reads CAATPPPGQGVYGANVLTF. The CDR3 DNA reads as TGTGCCGCTACACCCCCCCCGGGACAGGGAGTTTATGGGGCCAACGTCCTGACTTTC.

The chain recombines TRBV7-9 with TRBJ1-1; D gene uncertain. CDR1 and CDR2 from the germline V gene are SEHNR and FQNEAQ (reference sequence). V dropped 3 bases and J dropped 7 bases, with 6 bases sitting between them. The CDR3 covers 11 residues. The CDR3: CASSLVGEAFF. The DNA of the CDR3 is TGTGCCAGCAGCTTGGTAGGTGAAGCTTTCTTT.

This clonotype occurred a few times. This chain uses TRBV2 with TRBJ1-6; the D gene is possibly TRBD1 (6 bases). Trimming pared 4 bases from V and 10 bases from J, leaving 8 bases between. The CDR3 consists of 12 residues. From germline, CDR1 is SNHLY and CDR2 FYNNEI. Written as DNA, the CDR3 is TGTGCCAGCAGTGTGGGGGGCTCACCCCTCCACTTT. Amino acid sequence: CASSVGGSPLHF.

This clonotype was recorded a few times. This sequence joins TRBV5-6 and TRBJ1-6; D is unclear. Trimming cost V 4 bases and J 14 bases, with 16 bases left between them. Germline V gene lookup returns CDR1 SGHDT and CDR2 YYEEEE. The CDR3 runs to 13 residues. The CDR3 DNA is TGTGCCAGCAGCGTATTCGGGCAGACGGCCCTCCACTTT. This encodes CASSVFGQTALHF. The complete variable domain, with remaining parts taken from reference TRBV5-6 and TRBJ1-6, reads DAGVTQSPTHLIKTRGQQVTLRCSPKSGHDTVSWYQQALGQGPQFIFQYYEEEERQRGNFPDRFSGHQFPNYSSELNVNALLLGDSALYLCASSVFGQTALHFGNGTRLTVT.

This chain connects TRBV11-2 to TRBJ2-1; 10 positions match TRBD2. Germline lookup yields CDR1 SGHAT and CDR2 FQNNGV. The CDR3 runs 20 residues. Trimming cost V 2 bases and J 1 base; bases outside gene matches: 14. The CDR3 DNA sequence: TGTGCCAGCAGCTTAAGGGGGGGGCTAGCGGGAGTAACGTCCTACAATGAGCAGTTCTTC. Protein sequence: CASSLRGGLAGVTSYNEQFF.